A single sample gave rise to the 28 T cell receptor beta chains below, sequenced in a study of T cell responses to AZD1222 COVID-19 vaccine. Libraries were prepared by immunoSEQ multiplex PCR; TCRdb keeps only in-frame clonotypes and omits some of them. The sample contains around 96,000 clones, 70% to 90% of which appear only once. The sequencing used peripheral blood, collected 28 days after the second AZD1222 dose. The receptors were gathered from an adult who received the AZD1222 COVID-19 vaccine.

Comments on this clone: It is likely a read error, because the conserved phenylalanine at the end of the CDR3 is missing. This rearrangement joins TRBV18 to TRBJ1-2, with D possibly matching TRBD1 (6 bases). V gave up 2 bases and J gave up 0 bases, with 13 bases separating them. Germline V gives CDR1 KGHSH, CDR2 LQKENI. The CDR3 is made up of 16 amino acids. The CDR3 reads CASSPGGARANYGYTL. The CDR3 nucleotides are TGTGCCAGCTCACCAGGGGGGGCTAGAGCTAACTATGGCTACACCCTC.

The CDR3 sequence is CASSYKGDTQYF. In DNA form, the CDR3 reads TGTGCCAGCAGTTACAAGGGAGATACGCAGTATTTT. V is TRBV6-5 and J is TRBJ2-3; D remains ambiguous. Germline V gene sequence: CDR1 MNHEY, CDR2 SVGAGI. Trimming left V 2 bases short and J 5 bases short, with 5 bases between. CDR3 length: 12 amino acids.

This sequence joins TRBV5-4 and TRBJ2-5, with D unresolved. The CDR3 sequence is 13 residues long. Germline CDR1 reads SGHNT; CDR2 reads YYREEE (reference sequence). Deletions cut 0 bases from V and 6 bases from J, with 9 bases between. CDR3 sequence: CASSLESLQTQYF. The CDR3 DNA sequence: TGTGCCAGCAGCTTGGAGTCCTTGCAGACCCAGTACTTC.

CDR3 sequence (DNA): TGTGCCAGCAGGGTTGGAGACTATGGCTACACCTTC. This gives the protein CASRVGDYGYTF. The V call is TRBV12-3 or TRBV12-4, the J call TRBJ1-2, with D unclear. With 6 bases removed from V and 3 bases from J, the gap between germline ends came to 8 bases. The CDR3 runs 12 residues.

This chain joins TRBV18 and TRBJ1-4, with unresolved D. Germline CDR1 reads KGHSH; CDR2 reads LQKENI. The CDR3 covers 13 residues. The germline V and J ends were trimmed by 5 bases and 5 bases, with 9 bases remaining between them. For the CDR3, the DNA is TGTGCCAGCTCATCTCCGGGAAATGAAAAACTGTTTTTT. Residues: CASSSPGNEKLFF.

The CDR3 coding sequence is TGCGCCAGCAGCCAAGTTGGAGGGGGGAACATTCAGTACTTC. It encodes CASSQVGGGNIQYF. V gene TRBV5-1 combines with J gene TRBJ2-4, with D possibly called TRBD1 or TRBD2 (6 bases each). Trimming removed 4 bases at V and 7 bases at J, with 15 bases between. The CDR3 runs to 14 residues. Germline lookup yields CDR1 SGHRS and CDR2 YFSETQ.

In nucleotides, the CDR3 is TGTGCCAGCAGCTACTCGACAGGGTCCTATGGCTACACCTTC. This encodes CASSYSTGSYGYTF. V and J are TRBV5-5 and TRBJ1-2; TRBD1 aligns across 7 bases. The CDR3 consists of 14 residues. J was trimmed by 4 bases and V by 3 bases; bases with no gene match: 6. Germline V gene lookup returns CDR1 SGHKS and CDR2 YYEKEE (reference sequence).

This clone was found once. The CDR3 loop reads CASSLGASSHNEQFF. The CDR3 nucleotides are TGCGCCAGCAGCTTGGGGGCCAGCTCTCACAATGAGCAGTTCTTC. The rearrangement joins TRBV5-1 to TRBJ2-1; D remains unclear. Germline loops: CDR1 SGHRS, CDR2 YFSETQ. The V end lost 0 bases, the J end lost 5 bases, and 12 bases lay between the germline ends. This CDR3 spans 15 amino acids.

The V call is TRBV10-3, the J call TRBJ2-3; TRBD1 matches 8 bases. Per the germline V gene, CDR1 is ENHRY and CDR2 is SYGVKD. The CDR3 runs to 14 residues. V was clipped by 10 bases and J by 1 base; unmatched bases: 7. CDR3: CATTQGARTDTQYF. In nucleotides, the CDR3 is TGTGCCACGACCCAGGGGGCTCGCACAGATACGCAGTATTTT.

This chain joins TRBV6-5 and TRBJ1-4; D remains ambiguous. V gave up 10 bases and J gave up 4 bases, with 13 bases separating them. Germline values: CDR1 MNHEY, CDR2 SVGAGI. CDR3 size: 13 residues. The CDR3 reads CATLVRLNEKLFF. The CDR3 DNA reads TGTGCCACCCTCGTGCGGCTTAATGAAAAACTGTTTTTT.

The chain uses TRBV30 and TRBJ1-6, with TRBD1 matching over 7 bases. This CDR3 comprises 15 residues. CDR1 and CDR2 (germline): GTSNPN, SVGIG (reference sequence). The V segment lost 3 bases and the J segment 4 bases; nucleotides outside the gene matches: 6. CDR3 residues: CAWREKQGYNSPLHF. DNA for the CDR3: TGTGCCTGGAGGGAGAAACAGGGGTATAATTCACCCCTCCACTTT.

Only a few counts were recorded for this clone. The V and J genes are TRBV19 and TRBJ2-1, with D perhaps given as TRBD1 or TRBD2 (5 bases each). Per the germline V gene, CDR1 is LNHDA and CDR2 is SQIVND (reference sequence). This CDR3 has 13 amino acids. V was cut by 1 base and J by 5 bases, with 6 bases left in between. CDR3 sequence reads: CASSIGGDNEQFF. CDR3 DNA: TGTGCCAGTAGTATAGGAGGGGACAATGAGCAGTTCTTC.

V usage is TRBV30 and J usage is TRBJ2-7; 10 bases map to TRBD1. Trimming cost V 6 bases and J 6 bases; bases outside gene matches: 2. This CDR3 contains 11 residues. Looked up from germline, CDR1 is GTSNPN and CDR2 is SVGIG (reference sequence). The CDR3 region has the DNA TGTGCCTGCGACAGGGGGCTCGAGCAGTACTTC. Translation: CACDRGLEQYF.

The chain uses TRBV3-1 (or the pseudogene TRBV3-2) and TRBJ1-4; D perhaps matches TRBD1 (6 bases). V lost 7 bases and J lost 2, with 11 bases in between. Germline CDR1 is LGHDT and CDR2 is YNNKEL (reference sequence). This CDR3 has 14 amino acids. The CDR3 protein is CASKTRGTNEKLFF. In DNA form, the CDR3 reads TGTGCCAGCAAAACCAGGGGCACTAATGAAAAACTGTTTTTT.

The chain recombines TRBV5-4 with TRBJ2-7; a weak D match, TRBD1 (5 bases). In germline, CDR1 is SGHNT, CDR2 YYREEE (reference sequence). V lost 2 bases and J 2 bases, leaving 11 bases between the germline ends. The CDR3 is 14 residues long. CDR3 sequence: CASSFDRGPYEQYF. The CDR3, as DNA: TGTGCCAGCAGCTTCGATAGGGGCCCCTACGAGCAGTACTTC.

This clone was counted a few times. The chain is built from TRBV19 and TRBJ2-2; D remains ambiguous. V lost 6 bases, J lost 5 bases, and 10 bases lay in between. From germline, CDR1 is LNHDA and CDR2 SQIVND (reference sequence). CDR3 length: 13 residues. CDR3 region: CASSPLPTGELFF. As DNA, the CDR3 is TGTGCCAGTAGCCCCCTACCTACCGGGGAGCTGTTTTTT. Variable domain in full (rest from reference TRBV19 and TRBJ2-2): DGGITQSPKYLFRKEGQNVTLSCEQNLNHDAMYWYRQDPGQGLRLIYYSQIVNDFQKGDIAEGYSVSREKKESFPLTVTSAQKNPTAFYLCASSPLPTGELFFGEGSRLTVL.

V and J are TRBV4-2 and TRBJ2-5; D ambiguous. Per the germline V gene, CDR1 is LGHNA and CDR2 is YNFKEQ. Trimming took 0 bases from V and 6 from J, leaving 8 bases between them. The CDR3 consists of 13 residues. CDR3 protein: CASSQEGWQTQYF. DNA for the CDR3: TGTGCCAGCAGCCAAGAAGGTTGGCAGACCCAGTACTTC.

The rearrangement uses TRBV28 and TRBJ2-1, with 12 bases matching TRBD2. Per germline, CDR1 MDHEN and CDR2 SYDVKM. This CDR3 spans 16 amino acids. The V segment lost 4 bases and the J segment 7 bases; nucleotides outside the gene matches: 8. CDR3 sequence: CASSSDLAGGQNEQFF. The DNA for the CDR3 is TGTGCCAGCAGTTCCGATCTAGCGGGGGGGCAAAATGAGCAGTTCTTC.

In this sample, this clone turned up once. J is TRBJ2-3 and V is TRBV12-5; D is uncertain. CDR1 is LGHNT and CDR2 is FRNRAP in the germline V gene. The length of the CDR3 is 14 residues. Between the trimmed V and J ends, which lost 1 base and 5 bases, there was a span of 10 bases. CDR3 sequence reads: CASGLGARGDTQYF. The CDR3 coding sequence is TGTGCTAGTGGTTTGGGGGCTAGAGGAGATACGCAGTATTTT. Full variable domain (missing parts from reference TRBV12-5 and TRBJ2-3): DARVTQTPRHKVTEMGQEVTMRCQPILGHNTVFWYRQTMMQGLELLAYFRNRAPLDDSGMPKDRFSAEMPDATLATLKIQPSEPRDSAVYFCASGLGARGDTQYFGPGTRLTVL.

The chain combines TRBV5-1 with TRBJ2-3; TRBD1 agrees at 12 bases. V was clipped by 0 bases and J by 5 bases; unmatched bases: 4. The CDR3 is 16 amino acids. Per germline, CDR1 SGHRS and CDR2 YFSETQ. The CDR3 loop is CASSLGGQGAGDTQYF. The CDR3 nucleotides read TGCGCCAGCAGCTTGGGGGGACAGGGGGCTGGAGATACGCAGTATTTT.

This sequence joins TRBV7-2 and TRBJ1-3; TRBD1 might be the D (5 bases). CDR3 length: 13 amino acids. V was pared by 6 bases and J by 5 bases, with 11 bases between. CDR1 is SGHTA and CDR2 is FQGNSA in the germline V gene. CDR3 nucleotide sequence: TGTGCCAGCAGTCGGACAATTAGAAACACCATATATTTT. Encoded protein: CASSRTIRNTIYF.

The chain recombines TRBV7-2 with TRBJ1-2, with D hard to call. V gave up 5 bases and J gave up 2 bases, with 18 bases separating them. The CDR3 covers 16 residues. Germline CDR1 and CDR2: SGHTA and FQGNSA. CDR3 amino acids: CASSLEPSLVNYGYTF. The CDR3 coding sequence is TGTGCCAGCAGCCTGGAACCCTCCTTGGTCAACTATGGCTACACCTTC.

The chain recombines TRBV5-1 with TRBJ1-4, with no clear D. Germline V gene sequence: CDR1 SGHRS, CDR2 YFSETQ. The CDR3 runs 14 residues. Trimming removed 2 bases at V and 9 bases at J, with 14 bases between. CDR3 protein: CASSFTASNQKLFF. The DNA for the CDR3 is TGCGCCAGCAGCTTCACAGCTTCAAATCAAAAACTGTTTTTT.

V and J are TRBV9 and TRBJ2-5; D perhaps matches TRBD1 (5 bases). CDR3 size: 16 residues. Germline values: CDR1 SGDLS, CDR2 YYNGEE. V was clipped by 4 bases and J by 5 bases, with 21 bases between them. CDR3 loop: CASSQNTGRALETQYF. The CDR3 DNA follows: TGTGCCAGCAGCCAGAACACGGGCAGGGCTCTGGAGACCCAGTACTTC.

The chain links TRBV2 to TRBJ2-7, with 11 bases lining up with TRBD2. CDR1 and CDR2 (germline): SNHLY, FYNNEI. The CDR3 spans 15 residues. J lost 4 bases, V lost 6 bases, and 8 bases had no gene match. CDR3 amino acids: CASRVGLAGGYEQYF. In nucleotides, the CDR3 is TGTGCCAGCAGGGTCGGGCTAGCGGGAGGATACGAGCAGTACTTC.

V gene TRBV5-4 combines with J gene TRBJ2-4, with D maybe TRBD2 (7 bases). V shed 4 bases and J shed 2 bases, with 19 bases lying between them. The germline CDR1 and CDR2 sequences are SGHNT and YYREEE (reference sequence). The CDR3 extends over 17 amino acids. In nucleotides, the CDR3 is TGTGCCAGCAGCACCTTTGGGGGGGGCCTAACCAAAAACATTCAGTACTTC. Translating it yields CASSTFGGGLTKNIQYF.

This clone was detected once. The V gene is TRBV12-2, the J gene TRBJ2-7; TRBD1 is the table's D call and was not checked against the DNA. TRBV12-2 is assigned pseudogene status. This CDR3 is 14 amino acids long. CDR3 DNA: TGTGCAAGTCGCAACCGGGACAGGGACAACGAGCAGTACTTC. It is translated as CASRNRDRDNEQYF.

This chain uses TRBV19 with TRBJ1-2, with D possibly matching TRBD1 (5 bases). Germline V gene data show CDR1 as LNHDA and CDR2 as SQIVND (reference sequence). V was cut by 10 bases and J by 2 bases, with 14 bases left in between. The CDR3 is 13 amino acids. Here the CDR3 reads CATGAGFNYGYTF. For the CDR3, the DNA is TGTGCCACCGGGGCCGGGTTCAACTATGGCTACACCTTC.